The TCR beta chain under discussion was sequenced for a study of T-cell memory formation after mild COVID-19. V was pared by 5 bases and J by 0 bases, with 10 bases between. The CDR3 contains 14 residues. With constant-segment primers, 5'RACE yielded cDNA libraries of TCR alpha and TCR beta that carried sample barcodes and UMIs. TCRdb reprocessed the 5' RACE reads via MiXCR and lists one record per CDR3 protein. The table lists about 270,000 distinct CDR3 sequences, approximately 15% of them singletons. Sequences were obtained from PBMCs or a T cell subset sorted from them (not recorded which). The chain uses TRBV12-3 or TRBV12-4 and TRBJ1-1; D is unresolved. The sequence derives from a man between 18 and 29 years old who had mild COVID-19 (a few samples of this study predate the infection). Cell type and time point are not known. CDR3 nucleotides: TGTGCCAGCAGTGGCCAACAGATGAACACTGAAGCTTTCTTT. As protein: CASSGQQMNTEAFF.